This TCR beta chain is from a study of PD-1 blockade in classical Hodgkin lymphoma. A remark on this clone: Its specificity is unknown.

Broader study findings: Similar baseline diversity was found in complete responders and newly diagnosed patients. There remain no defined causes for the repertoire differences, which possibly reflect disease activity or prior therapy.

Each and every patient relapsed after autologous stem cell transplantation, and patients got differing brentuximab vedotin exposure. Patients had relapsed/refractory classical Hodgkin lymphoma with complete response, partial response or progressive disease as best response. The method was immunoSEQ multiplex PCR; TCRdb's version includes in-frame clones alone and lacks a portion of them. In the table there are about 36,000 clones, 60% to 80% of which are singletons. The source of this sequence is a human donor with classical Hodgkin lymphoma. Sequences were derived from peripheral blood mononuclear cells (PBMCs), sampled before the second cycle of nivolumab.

The CDR3 reads CASSWDRGTYNEQFF. In DNA, the CDR3 is TGTGCCAGCAGCTGGGACAGGGGTACCTACAATGAGCAGTTCTTC. The chain recombines TRBV7-2 with TRBJ2-1; 10 nucleotides align to TRBD1. In germline, CDR1 is SGHTA, CDR2 FQGNSA. The J segment lost 2 bases and the V segment lost 4 bases, leaving 2 bases of the junction unmatched. CDR3 length: 15 residues.